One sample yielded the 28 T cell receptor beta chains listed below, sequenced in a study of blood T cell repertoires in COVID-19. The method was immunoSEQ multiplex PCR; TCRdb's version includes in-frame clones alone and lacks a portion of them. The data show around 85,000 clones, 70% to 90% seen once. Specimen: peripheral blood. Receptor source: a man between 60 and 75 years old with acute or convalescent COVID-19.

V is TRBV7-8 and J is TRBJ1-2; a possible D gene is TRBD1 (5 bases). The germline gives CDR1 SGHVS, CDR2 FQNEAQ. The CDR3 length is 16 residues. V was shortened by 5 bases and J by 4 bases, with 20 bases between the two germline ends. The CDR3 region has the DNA TGTGCCAGCAGCGCCGGACATGCGGGGCGGGTCTATGGCTACACCTTC. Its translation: CASSAGHAGRVYGYTF. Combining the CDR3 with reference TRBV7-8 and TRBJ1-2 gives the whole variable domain GAGVSQSPRYKVAKRGQDVALRCDPISGHVSLFWYQQALGQGPEFLTYFQNEAQLDKSGLPSDRFFAERPEGSVSTLKIQRTQQEDSAVYLCASSAGHAGRVYGYTFGSGTRLTVV.

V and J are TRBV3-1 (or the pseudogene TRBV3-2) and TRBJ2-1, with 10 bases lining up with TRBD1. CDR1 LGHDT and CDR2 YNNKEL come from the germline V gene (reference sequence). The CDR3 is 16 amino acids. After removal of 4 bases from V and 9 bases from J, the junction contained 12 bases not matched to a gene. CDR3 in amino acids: CASSPRQGAPRGEQFF. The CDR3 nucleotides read TGTGCCAGCAGCCCTAGACAGGGGGCTCCACGTGGTGAGCAGTTCTTC.

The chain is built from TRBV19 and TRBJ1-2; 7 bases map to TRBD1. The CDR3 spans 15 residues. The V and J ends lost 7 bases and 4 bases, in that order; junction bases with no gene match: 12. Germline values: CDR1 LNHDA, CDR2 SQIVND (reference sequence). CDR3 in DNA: TGTGCCAGTAAAGTTCCAGGGGGAGGTATCTATGGCTACACCTTC. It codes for CASKVPGGGIYGYTF.

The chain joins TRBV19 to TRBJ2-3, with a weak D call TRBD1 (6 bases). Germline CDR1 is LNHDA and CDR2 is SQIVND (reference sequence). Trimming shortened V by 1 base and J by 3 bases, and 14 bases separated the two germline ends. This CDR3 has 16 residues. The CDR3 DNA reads TGTGCCAGTAGTATAGCCTCGGCCAGGGGTACAGATACGCAGTATTTT. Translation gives CASSIASARGTDTQYF.

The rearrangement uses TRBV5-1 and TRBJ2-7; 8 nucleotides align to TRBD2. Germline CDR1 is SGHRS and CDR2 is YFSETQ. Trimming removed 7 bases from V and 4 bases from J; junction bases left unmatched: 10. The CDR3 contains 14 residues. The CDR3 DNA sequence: TGCGCCAGCCGTACTTCGGGGGGGACATACGAGCAGTACTTC. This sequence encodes CASRTSGGTYEQYF.

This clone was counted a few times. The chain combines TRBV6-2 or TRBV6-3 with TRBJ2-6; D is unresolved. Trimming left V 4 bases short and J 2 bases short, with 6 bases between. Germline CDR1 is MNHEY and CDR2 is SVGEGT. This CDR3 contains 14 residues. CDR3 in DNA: TGTGCCAGCAGTTTCGGTCCTGGGGCCAACGTCCTGACTTTC. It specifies CASSFGPGANVLTF.

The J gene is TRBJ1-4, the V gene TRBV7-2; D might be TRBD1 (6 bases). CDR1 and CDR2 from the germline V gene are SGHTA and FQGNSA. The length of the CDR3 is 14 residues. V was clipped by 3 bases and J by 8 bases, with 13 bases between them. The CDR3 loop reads CASSLGGGKEKLFF. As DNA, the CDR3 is TGTGCCAGCAGCTTGGGAGGGGGAAAAGAAAAACTGTTTTTT.

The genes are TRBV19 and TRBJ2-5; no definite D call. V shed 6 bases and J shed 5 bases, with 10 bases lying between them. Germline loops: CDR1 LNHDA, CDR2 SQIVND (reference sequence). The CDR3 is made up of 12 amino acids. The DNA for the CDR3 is TGTGCCAGTAGGCAGGCTGGGGAGACCCAGTACTTC. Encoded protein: CASRQAGETQYF.

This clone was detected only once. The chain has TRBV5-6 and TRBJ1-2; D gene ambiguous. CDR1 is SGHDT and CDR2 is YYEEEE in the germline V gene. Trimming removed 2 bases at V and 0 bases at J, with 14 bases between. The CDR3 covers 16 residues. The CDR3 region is CASSFGQLPPNYGYTF. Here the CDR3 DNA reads TGTGCCAGCAGCTTTGGGCAGCTACCTCCTAACTATGGCTACACCTTC. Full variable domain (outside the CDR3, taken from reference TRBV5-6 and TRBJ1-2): DAGVTQSPTHLIKTRGQQVTLRCSPKSGHDTVSWYQQALGQGPQFIFQYYEEEERQRGNFPDRFSGHQFPNYSSELNVNALLLGDSALYLCASSFGQLPPNYGYTFGSGTRLTVV.

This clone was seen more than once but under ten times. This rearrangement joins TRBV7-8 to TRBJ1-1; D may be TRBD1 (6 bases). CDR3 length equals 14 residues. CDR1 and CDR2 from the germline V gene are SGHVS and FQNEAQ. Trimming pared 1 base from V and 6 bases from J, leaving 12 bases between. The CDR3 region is CASSLETGKPEAFF. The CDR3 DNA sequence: TGTGCCAGCAGCTTAGAAACAGGGAAACCTGAAGCTTTCTTT.

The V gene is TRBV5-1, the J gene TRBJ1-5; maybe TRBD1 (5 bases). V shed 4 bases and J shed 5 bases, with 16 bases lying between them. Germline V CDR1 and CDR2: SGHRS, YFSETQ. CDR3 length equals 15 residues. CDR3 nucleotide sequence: TGCGCCAGCAGCGCATTCTCAGGGTACGATCAGCCCCAGCATTTT. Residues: CASSAFSGYDQPQHF.

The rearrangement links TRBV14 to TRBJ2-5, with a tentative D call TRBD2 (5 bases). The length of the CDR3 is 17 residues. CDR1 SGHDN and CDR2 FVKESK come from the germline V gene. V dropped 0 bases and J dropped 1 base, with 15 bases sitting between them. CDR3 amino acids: CASSQEISGSAQETQYF. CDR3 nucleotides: TGTGCCAGCAGCCAAGAAATATCGGGTAGCGCCCAAGAGACCCAGTACTTC.

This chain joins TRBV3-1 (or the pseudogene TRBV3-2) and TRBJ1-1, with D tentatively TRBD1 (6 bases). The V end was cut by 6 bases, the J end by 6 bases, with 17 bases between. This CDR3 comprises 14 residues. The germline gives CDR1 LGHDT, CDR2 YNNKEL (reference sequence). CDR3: CASSPAGARSEAFF. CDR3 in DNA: TGTGCCAGCAGTCCCGCGGGGGCAAGGTCTGAAGCTTTCTTT.

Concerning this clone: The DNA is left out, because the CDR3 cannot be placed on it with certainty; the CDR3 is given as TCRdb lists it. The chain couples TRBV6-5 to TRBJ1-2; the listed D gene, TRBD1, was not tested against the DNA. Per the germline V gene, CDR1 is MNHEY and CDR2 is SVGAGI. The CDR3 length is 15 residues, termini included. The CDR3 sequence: CASSSSTGGVNSYTF.

This CDR3 is CASSSPGTGLNQPQHF. CDR3 in DNA: TGTGCCAGTTCATCACCCGGGACAGGACTCAATCAGCCCCAGCATTTT. The rearrangement joins TRBV19 to TRBJ1-5, with 8 bases aligning to TRBD1. The CDR3 has 16 amino acids. V was clipped by 8 bases and J by 3 bases; unmatched bases: 12. Germline lookup yields CDR1 LNHDA and CDR2 SQIVND (reference sequence).

The CDR3 reads CASSQDRTSNAYEQYF. DNA of the CDR3: TGTGCCAGCAGCCAAGACCGGACTAGCAATGCCTACGAGCAGTACTTC. The chain links TRBV4-2 to TRBJ2-7; 8 bases fit TRBD2. Unmatched junction bases numbered 6, after V lost 0 bases and J lost 2 bases. The germline V gene has CDR1 LGHNA and CDR2 YNFKEQ. There are 16 residues in the CDR3.

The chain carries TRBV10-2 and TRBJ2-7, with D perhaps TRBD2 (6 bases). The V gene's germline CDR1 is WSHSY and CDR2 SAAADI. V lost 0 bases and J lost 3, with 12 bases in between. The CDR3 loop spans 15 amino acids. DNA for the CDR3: TGCGCCAGCAGTGAGTCGTCTAGCGAGAACTACGAGCAGTACTTC. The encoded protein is CASSESSSENYEQYF.

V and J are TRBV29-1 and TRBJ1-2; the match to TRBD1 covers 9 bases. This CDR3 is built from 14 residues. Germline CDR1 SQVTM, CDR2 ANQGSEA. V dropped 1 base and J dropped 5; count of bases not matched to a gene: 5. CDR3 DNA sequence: TGCAGCGTTGAAGTGGAGACAGGGGGGTATGGCTACACCTTC. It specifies CSVEVETGGYGYTF.

This chain's CDR3 is CASSLVRGGWSPLHF. The DNA for the CDR3 is TGTGCCAGCAGCTTAGTCCGGGGTGGATGGTCACCCCTCCACTTT. The chain recombines TRBV11-2 with TRBJ1-6, with unresolved D. This CDR3 region has 15 residues. Trimming left V 1 base short and J 10 bases short, with 14 bases between. Germline values: CDR1 SGHAT, CDR2 FQNNGV.

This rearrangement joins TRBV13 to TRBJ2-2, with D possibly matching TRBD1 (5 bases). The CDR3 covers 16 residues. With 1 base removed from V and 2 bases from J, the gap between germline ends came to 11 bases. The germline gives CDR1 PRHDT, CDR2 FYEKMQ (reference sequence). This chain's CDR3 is CASSLEATENTGELFF. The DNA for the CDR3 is TGTGCCAGCAGCTTAGAGGCGACAGAAAACACCGGGGAGCTGTTTTTT.

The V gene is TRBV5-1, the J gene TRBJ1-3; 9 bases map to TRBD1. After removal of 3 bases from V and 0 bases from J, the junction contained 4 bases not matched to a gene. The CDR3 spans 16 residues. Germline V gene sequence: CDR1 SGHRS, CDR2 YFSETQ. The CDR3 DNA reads TGCGCCAGCAGCTCTGGGGACAGGGCCTCTGGAAACACCATATATTTT. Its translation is CASSSGDRASGNTIYF.

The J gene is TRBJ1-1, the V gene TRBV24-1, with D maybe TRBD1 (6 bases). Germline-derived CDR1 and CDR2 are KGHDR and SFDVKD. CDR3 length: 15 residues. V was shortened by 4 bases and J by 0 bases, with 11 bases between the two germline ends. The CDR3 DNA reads TGTGCCACCAGTGACGGACAGACCATGAACACTGAAGCTTTCTTT. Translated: CATSDGQTMNTEAFF.

CDR3 in amino acids: CASSSDRQGSAFF. The DNA of the CDR3 is TGTGCCAGCAGCTCAGATCGACAGGGGTCAGCTTTCTTT. The chain carries TRBV7-2 and TRBJ1-1, with 8 nucleotides matching TRBD1. The CDR3 sequence is 13 residues long. Per the germline V gene, CDR1 is SGHTA and CDR2 is FQGNSA. V trimming: 4 bases; J trimming: 10 bases; junction bases outside the gene matches: 8. Full variable domain (rest looked up from reference TRBV7-2 and TRBJ1-1): GAGVSQSPSNKVTEKGKDVELRCDPISGHTALYWYRQSLGQGLEFLIYFQGNSAPDKSGLPSDRFSAERTGGSVSTLTIQRTQQEDSAVYLCASSSDRQGSAFFGQGTRLTVV.

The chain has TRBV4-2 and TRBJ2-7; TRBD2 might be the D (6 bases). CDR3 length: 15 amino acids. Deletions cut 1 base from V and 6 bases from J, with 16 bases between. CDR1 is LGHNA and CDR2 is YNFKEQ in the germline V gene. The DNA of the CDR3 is TGTGCCAGCAGCCAAGGCGGGGCCGCAAATCCCGAGCAGTACTTC. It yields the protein CASSQGGAANPEQYF.

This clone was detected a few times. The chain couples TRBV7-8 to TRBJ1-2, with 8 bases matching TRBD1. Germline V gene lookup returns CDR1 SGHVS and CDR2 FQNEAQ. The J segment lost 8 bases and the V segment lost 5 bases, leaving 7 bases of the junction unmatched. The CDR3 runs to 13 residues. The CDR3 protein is CASSPRTGRGYTF. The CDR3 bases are TGTGCCAGCAGCCCAAGGACAGGGCGAGGCTACACCTTC.

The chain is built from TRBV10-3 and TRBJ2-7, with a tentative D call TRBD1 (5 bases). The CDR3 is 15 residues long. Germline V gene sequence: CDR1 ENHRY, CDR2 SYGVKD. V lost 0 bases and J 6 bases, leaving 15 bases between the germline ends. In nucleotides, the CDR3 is TGTGCCATCAGTGAGTCAATACAGGTCCGAGGCGAGCAGTACTTC. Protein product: CAISESIQVRGEQYF.

In nucleotides, the CDR3 is TGTGCCAGCAGCCCCCCCGTTACCTACGAGCAGTACTTC. As protein: CASSPPVTYEQYF. V and J are TRBV3-1 (or the pseudogene TRBV3-2) and TRBJ2-7; D uncertain. V was trimmed by 4 bases and J by 2 bases, leaving 9 bases between them. CDR3 length: 13 amino acids. The germline V gene encodes CDR1 LGHDT and CDR2 YNNKEL (reference sequence).

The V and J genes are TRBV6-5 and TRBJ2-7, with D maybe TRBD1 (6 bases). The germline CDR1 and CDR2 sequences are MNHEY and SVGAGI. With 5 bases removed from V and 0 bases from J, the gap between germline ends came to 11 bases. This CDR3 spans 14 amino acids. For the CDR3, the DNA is TGTGCCAGCAGTAAGAGGGGGATCTCCTACGAGCAGTACTTC. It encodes CASSKRGISYEQYF.